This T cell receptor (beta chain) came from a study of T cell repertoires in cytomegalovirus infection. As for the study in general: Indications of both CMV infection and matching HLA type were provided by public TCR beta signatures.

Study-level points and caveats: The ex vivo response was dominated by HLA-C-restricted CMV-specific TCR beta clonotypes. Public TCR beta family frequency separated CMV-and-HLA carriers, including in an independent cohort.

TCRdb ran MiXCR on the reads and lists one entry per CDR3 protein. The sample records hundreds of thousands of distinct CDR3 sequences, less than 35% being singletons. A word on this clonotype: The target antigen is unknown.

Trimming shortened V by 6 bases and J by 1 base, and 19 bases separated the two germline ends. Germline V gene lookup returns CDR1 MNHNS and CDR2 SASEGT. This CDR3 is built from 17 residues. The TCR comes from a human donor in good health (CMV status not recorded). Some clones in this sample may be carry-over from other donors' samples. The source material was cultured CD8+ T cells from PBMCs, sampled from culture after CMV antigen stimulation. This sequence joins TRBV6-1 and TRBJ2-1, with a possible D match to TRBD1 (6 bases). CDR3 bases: TGTGCCAGCAGAATCGGACAGTTAGTTCCGTCCTACAATGAGCAGTTCTTC. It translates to CASRIGQLVPSYNEQFF.